The 25 T cell receptor beta chains presented below share a single source sample, sequenced in a study of blood T cell repertoires in COVID-19. Profiled with immunoSEQ multiplex PCR; TCRdb holds only in-frame clones, not every one. The data contain tens of thousands of clones, less than 90% of them singletons. What was sequenced was peripheral blood. These receptors originate from a man aged 45-65 years with acute or convalescent COVID-19.

V and J are TRBV5-4 and TRBJ2-2, with TRBD1 matching 10 bases. The CDR3 extends over 17 amino acids. Germline CDR1 SGHNT, CDR2 YYREEE (reference sequence). J lost 5 bases, V lost 4 bases, and 11 bases had no gene match. CDR3 amino acids: CASSPPRGTGVTGELFF. DNA for the CDR3: TGTGCCAGCAGCCCCCCCCGGGGGACAGGGGTTACCGGGGAGCTGTTTTTT.

This clone was counted a few times. The chain is built from TRBV7-8 and TRBJ2-7, with D possibly matching TRBD2 (6 bases). Per germline, CDR1 SGHVS and CDR2 FQNEAQ. This CDR3 contains 13 residues. The V gene lost 5 bases and the J gene lost 1 base, with 9 bases spanning the gap. The CDR3 is CASSATRSYEQYF. For the CDR3, the DNA is TGTGCCAGCAGCGCGACTAGATCCTACGAGCAGTACTTC.

The chain links TRBV10-1 to TRBJ2-1; 11 nucleotides align to TRBD2. The V and J ends lost 3 bases and 10 bases, in that order; junction bases with no gene match: 5. The CDR3 consists of 14 residues. From germline, CDR1 is WNHNN and CDR2 SYGVQD (reference sequence). As DNA, the CDR3 is TGCGCCAGCAGTGAACTAGCGGGGGCCGGGGAGCAGTTCTTC. Its translation is CASSELAGAGEQFF.

V usage is TRBV27 and J usage is TRBJ2-5, with 9 bases fitting TRBD2. V lost 2 bases, J lost 2 bases, and 6 bases stayed unmatched. CDR3 length: 16 amino acids. The V gene's germline CDR1 is MNHEY and CDR2 SMNVEV (reference sequence). The CDR3 nucleotides read TGTGCCAGCAGTTTACTAGCGGGGAAAACACAAGAGACCCAGTACTTC. It specifies CASSLLAGKTQETQYF.

The chain links TRBV5-1 to TRBJ2-2, with unresolved D. The CDR3 length is 13 residues. Germline assignment: CDR1 SGHRS and CDR2 YFSETQ. Trimming took off 3 bases at V and 2 bases at J, with 5 bases between the two ends. The CDR3 loop is CASSSLNTGELFF. CDR3 nucleotides: TGCGCCAGCAGCTCCCTCAACACCGGGGAGCTGTTTTTT.

Remarks on this clone: The same CDR3 arises from other DNA sequences in this sample as well. The V gene is TRBV19, the J gene TRBJ1-5, with TRBD1 matching over 7 bases. Losses at the gene ends were 5 bases for V and 0 bases for J; bases not matched to a gene: 4. Germline CDR1 LNHDA, CDR2 SQIVND (reference sequence). CDR3 length equals 15 residues. The CDR3 here is CASSSGTASNQPQHF. For the CDR3, the DNA is TGTGCCAGTAGTTCCGGGACAGCTAGCAATCAGCCCCAGCATTTT. The full variable domain, rest sourced from reference TRBV19 and TRBJ1-5, is DGGITQSPKYLFRKEGQNVTLSCEQNLNHDAMYWYRQDPGQGLRLIYYSQIVNDFQKGDIAEGYSVSREKKESFPLTVTSAQKNPTAFYLCASSSGTASNQPQHFGDGTRLSIL.

The CDR3 loop reads CASSGQGNYGYTF. CDR3 in DNA: TGTGCCAGCAGCGGACAGGGTAACTATGGCTACACCTTC. The chain combines TRBV2 with TRBJ1-2; 8 positions match TRBD1. Unmatched junction bases numbered 1, after V lost 6 bases and J lost 1 base. This CDR3 is built from 13 residues. CDR1 is SNHLY, CDR2 FYNNEI, per germline.

V and J are TRBV5-1 and TRBJ2-7, with 9 positions matching TRBD2. Germline CDR1 and CDR2: SGHRS and YFSETQ. J lost 5 bases, V lost 0 bases, and 9 bases had no gene match. The CDR3 contains 16 residues. In DNA form, the CDR3 reads TGCGCCAGCAGCTTGGCTTTCCAAGCGGGAGGCGACGAGCAGTACTTC. Translated: CASSLAFQAGGDEQYF.

The chain combines TRBV27 with TRBJ1-6; 8 bases fit TRBD1. CDR1 MNHEY and CDR2 SMNVEV come from the germline V gene (reference sequence). V gave up 8 bases and J gave up 11 bases; unmatched junction bases: 11. The length of the CDR3 is 14 residues. CDR3 residues: CASRGTGLTAPLHF. DNA for the CDR3: TGTGCCAGCCGAGGGACAGGCCTGACGGCACCCCTCCACTTT.

The chain joins TRBV6-2 or TRBV6-3 to TRBJ2-3, with 9 bases fitting TRBD2. This CDR3 has 17 residues. V lost 1 base, J lost 0 bases, and 5 bases stayed unmatched. Germline CDR1 and CDR2: MNHEY and SVGEGT. In DNA, the CDR3 is TGTGCCAGCAGTTACTACGCTAGCGGGGTTAGCACAGATACGCAGTATTTT. Encoded protein: CASSYYASGVSTDTQYF.

The chain has TRBV9 and TRBJ2-2; 7 positions agree with TRBD1. Trimming cost V 3 bases and J 3 bases; bases outside gene matches: 5. Germline loops: CDR1 SGDLS, CDR2 YYNGEE. The CDR3 runs 15 residues. This CDR3 is CASSGLQGYTGELFF. The CDR3 nucleotides read TGTGCCAGCAGCGGTTTACAGGGGTACACCGGGGAGCTGTTTTTT.

The chain carries TRBV18 and TRBJ2-7, with D maybe TRBD2 (5 bases). The CDR3 contains 13 residues. The V end was cut by 6 bases, the J end by 7 bases, with 16 bases between. Germline V CDR1 and CDR2: KGHSH, LQKENI. In DNA, the CDR3 is TGTGCCAGCTCCAACCCCCCCCGCGGGGAGCAGTACTTC. This gives the protein CASSNPPRGEQYF.

This chain uses TRBV2 with TRBJ2-5; the match to TRBD2 covers 11 bases. The CDR3 sequence is 15 residues long. With 8 bases clipped from V and 4 bases from J, the junction kept 9 bases outside the gene matches. Germline-derived CDR1 and CDR2 are SNHLY and FYNNEI. Here the CDR3 reads CASGASGGTGETQYF. The DNA of the CDR3 is TGTGCCAGCGGGGCTAGCGGGGGGACCGGAGAGACCCAGTACTTC. Filled out from reference TRBV2 and TRBJ2-5, the complete variable domain reads EPEVTQTPSHQVTQMGQEVILRCVPISNHLYFYWYRQILGQKVEFLVSFYNNEISEKSEIFDDQFSVERPDGSNFTLKIRSTKLEDSAMYFCASGASGGTGETQYFGPGTRLLVL.

The chain carries TRBV24-1 and TRBJ2-5, with TRBD1 matching over 12 bases. Germline V gene sequence: CDR1 KGHDR, CDR2 SFDVKD. The CDR3 totals 14 residues. The J segment lost 5 bases and the V segment lost 8 bases, leaving 5 bases of the junction unmatched. CDR3 protein: CATKGQGARETQYF. The CDR3 nucleotides are TGTGCCACCAAGGGACAGGGGGCACGGGAGACCCAGTACTTC.

The rearrangement uses TRBV18 and TRBJ1-5; 7 nucleotides agree with TRBD1. The CDR3 contains 17 residues. With 3 bases clipped from V and 10 bases from J, the junction kept 18 bases outside the gene matches. The V gene's germline CDR1 is KGHSH and CDR2 LQKENI. CDR3 nucleotides: TGTGCCAGCTCACCCACAGGCCTTAACAGGGGCCGCGTTCCCCAGCATTTT. It translates to CASSPTGLNRGRVPQHF.

The J gene is TRBJ1-5, the V gene TRBV5-6, with 7 positions matching TRBD1. The CDR3 extends over 14 amino acids. Germline-derived CDR1 and CDR2 are SGHDT and YYEEEE. V lost 4 bases and J lost 6; bases outside the gene matches: 7. The CDR3 bases are TGTGCCAGCAGCCTCCTGACAGGGTCTCAGCCCCAGCATTTT. Translation gives CASSLLTGSQPQHF.

This clone occurred once. V usage is TRBV10-3 and J usage is TRBJ1-3; weak D call: TRBD1 (5 bases). This CDR3 is 14 amino acids long. Germline V gene data show CDR1 as ENHRY and CDR2 as SYGVKD. V was cut by 10 bases and J by 0 bases, with 13 bases left in between. The CDR3 coding sequence is TGTGCCACCATAGGGGCCTACTCTGGAAACACCATATATTTT. Translating gives CATIGAYSGNTIYF.

The gene calls are TRBV20-1 and TRBJ2-4, with D unclear. CDR1 and CDR2 (germline): DFQATT, SNEGSKA (reference sequence). Trimming removed 3 bases from V and 11 bases from J, with 17 bases in between. The CDR3 length is 13 residues. This CDR3 reads CSASQSAKTFQYF. DNA of the CDR3: TGCAGTGCTAGTCAGTCCGCAAAAACATTTCAGTACTTC.

The V call is TRBV6-2 or TRBV6-3, the J call TRBJ1-5; a weak D match, TRBD1 (5 bases). Germline-derived CDR1 and CDR2 are MNHEY and SVGEGT. The CDR3 has 14 residues. V was pared by 3 bases and J by 4 bases, with 10 bases between. In DNA form, the CDR3 reads TGTGCCAGCAGTTATCGACAGCCAAATCAGCCCCAGCATTTT. It is translated as CASSYRQPNQPQHF.

The V call is TRBV29-1, the J call TRBJ2-3, with a weak D call TRBD2 (7 bases). In germline, CDR1 is SQVTM, CDR2 ANQGSEA. Between the trimmed V and J ends, which lost 4 bases and 8 bases, there was a span of 28 bases. This CDR3 comprises 17 residues. Written as DNA, the CDR3 is TGCAGCGTTGTGTTTCGGGGGGCCCAACCTGGGAAGGGTACGCAGTATTTT. The encoded protein is CSVVFRGAQPGKGTQYF.

The chain employs TRBV9 and TRBJ2-3; possibly TRBD2 for D (6 bases). This CDR3 comprises 15 residues. CDR1 SGDLS and CDR2 YYNGEE come from the germline V gene. V was pared by 2 bases and J by 4 bases, with 14 bases between. The CDR3 nucleotides read TGTGCCAGCAGCGTTTACGGAGGGCGACCAGATACGCAGTATTTT. Amino acids: CASSVYGGRPDTQYF.

Notes on this clone: At one boundary the junction diverges from the germline segment, which might be a read error. The sample carries other DNA sequences with the same CDR3. V is TRBV4-3 and J is TRBJ2-2; D ambiguous. The CDR3 is 14 amino acids. Looked up from germline, CDR1 is LGHNA and CDR2 is YSLEER. CDR3 region: CASSQADMTGELFF. In nucleotides, the CDR3 is TGCGCCAGCAGTCAAGCAGACATGACCGGGGAGCTGTTTTTT.

J is TRBJ1-1 and V is TRBV7-9; the D is unclear. Germline assignment: CDR1 SEHNR and CDR2 FQNEAQ (reference sequence). The CDR3 sequence is 16 residues long. Trimming removed 1 base at V and 8 bases at J, with 20 bases between. CDR3 in DNA: TGTGCCAGCAGCTTAGGACGCCCTGGTGGAGGGTTGGAAGCTTTCTTT. Protein sequence: CASSLGRPGGGLEAFF.

The chain couples TRBV11-2 to TRBJ2-5; D is possibly TRBD2 (5 bases). Germline assignment: CDR1 SGHAT and CDR2 FQNNGV. The V gene lost 3 bases and the J gene lost 6 bases, with 11 bases spanning the gap. The CDR3 consists of 13 residues. Here the CDR3 reads CASSLGGSKTQYF. The DNA of the CDR3 is TGTGCCAGCAGCTTGGGCGGGTCGAAGACCCAGTACTTC.

The gene calls are TRBV28 and TRBJ1-3, with 8 positions matching TRBD1. In germline, CDR1 is MDHEN, CDR2 SYDVKM. With 6 bases clipped from V and 2 bases from J, the junction kept 3 bases outside the gene matches. The CDR3 covers 14 residues. The CDR3 region is CASRPTGAGNTIYF. The CDR3 nucleotides are TGTGCCAGCAGGCCGACAGGGGCTGGAAACACCATATATTTT.